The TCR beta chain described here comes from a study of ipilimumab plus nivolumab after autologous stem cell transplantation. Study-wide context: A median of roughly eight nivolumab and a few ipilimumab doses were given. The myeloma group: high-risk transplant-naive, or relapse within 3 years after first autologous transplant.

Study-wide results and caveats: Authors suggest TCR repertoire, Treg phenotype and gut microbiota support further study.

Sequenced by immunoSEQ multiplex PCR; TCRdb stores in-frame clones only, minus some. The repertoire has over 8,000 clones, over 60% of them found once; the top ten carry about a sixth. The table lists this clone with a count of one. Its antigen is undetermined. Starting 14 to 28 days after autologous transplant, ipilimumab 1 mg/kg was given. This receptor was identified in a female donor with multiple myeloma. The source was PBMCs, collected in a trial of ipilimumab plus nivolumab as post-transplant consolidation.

CDR3 sequence reads: CASSSGTGYTGELFF. CDR3 in DNA: TGTGCCAGCAGCTCCGGGACAGGGTACACCGGGGAGCTGTTTTTT. The chain uses TRBV7-2 and TRBJ2-2; 9 nucleotides agree with TRBD1. V lost 4 bases and J lost 3; bases outside the gene matches: 3. CDR1 and CDR2 from the germline V gene are SGHTA and FQGNSA. The CDR3 is 15 amino acids.